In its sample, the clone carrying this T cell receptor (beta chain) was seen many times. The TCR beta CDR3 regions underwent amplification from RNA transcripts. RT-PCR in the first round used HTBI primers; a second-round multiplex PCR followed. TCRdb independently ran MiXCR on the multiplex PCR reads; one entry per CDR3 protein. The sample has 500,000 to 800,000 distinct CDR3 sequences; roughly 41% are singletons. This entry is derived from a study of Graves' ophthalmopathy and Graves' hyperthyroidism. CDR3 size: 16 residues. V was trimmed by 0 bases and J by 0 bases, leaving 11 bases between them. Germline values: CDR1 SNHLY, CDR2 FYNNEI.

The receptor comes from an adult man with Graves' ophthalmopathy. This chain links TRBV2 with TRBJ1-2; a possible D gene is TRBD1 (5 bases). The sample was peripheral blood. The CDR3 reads CASSEAYEQANYGYTF. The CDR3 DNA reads TGTGCCAGCAGTGAAGCGTATGAACAGGCTAACTATGGCTACACCTTC.